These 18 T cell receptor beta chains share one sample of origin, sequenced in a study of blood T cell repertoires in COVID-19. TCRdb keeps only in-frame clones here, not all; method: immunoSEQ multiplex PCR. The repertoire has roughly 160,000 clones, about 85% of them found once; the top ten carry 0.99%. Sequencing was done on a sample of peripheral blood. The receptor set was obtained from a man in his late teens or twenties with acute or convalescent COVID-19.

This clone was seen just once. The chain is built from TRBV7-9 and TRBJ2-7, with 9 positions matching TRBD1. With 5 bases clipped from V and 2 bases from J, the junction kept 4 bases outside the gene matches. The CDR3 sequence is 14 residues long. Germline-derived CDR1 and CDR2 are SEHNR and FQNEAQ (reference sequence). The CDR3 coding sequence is TGTGCCAGCAGCCGCGGACAGGGGACCTACGAGCAGTACGTC. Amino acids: CASSRGQGTYEQYV.

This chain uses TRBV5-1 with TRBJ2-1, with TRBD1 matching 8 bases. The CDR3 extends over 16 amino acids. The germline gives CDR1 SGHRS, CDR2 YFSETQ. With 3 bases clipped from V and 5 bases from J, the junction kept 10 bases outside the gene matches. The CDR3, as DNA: TGCGCCAGCAGCTCGAGGACAGGGACGTTCAACAATGAGCAGTTCTTC. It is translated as CASSSRTGTFNNEQFF. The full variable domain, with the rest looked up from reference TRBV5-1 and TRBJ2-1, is KAGVTQTPRYLIKTRGQQVTLSCSPISGHRSVSWYQQTPGQGLQFLFEYFSETQRNKGNFPGRFSGRQFSNSRSEMNVSTLELGDSALYLCASSSRTGTFNNEQFFGPGTRLTVL.

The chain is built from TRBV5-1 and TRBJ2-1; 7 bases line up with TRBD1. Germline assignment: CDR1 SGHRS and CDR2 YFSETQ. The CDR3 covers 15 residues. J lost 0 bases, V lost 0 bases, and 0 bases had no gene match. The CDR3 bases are TGCGCCAGCAGCTTGGGGGACAGCTCCTACAATGAGCAGTTCTTC. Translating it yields CASSLGDSSYNEQFF.

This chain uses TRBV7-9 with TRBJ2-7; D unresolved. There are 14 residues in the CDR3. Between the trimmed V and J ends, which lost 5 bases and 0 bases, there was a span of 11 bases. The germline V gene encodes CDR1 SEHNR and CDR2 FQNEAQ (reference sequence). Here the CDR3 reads CASSRDTTSYEQYV. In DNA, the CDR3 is TGTGCCAGCAGCCGAGACACGACCTCCTACGAGCAGTACGTC.

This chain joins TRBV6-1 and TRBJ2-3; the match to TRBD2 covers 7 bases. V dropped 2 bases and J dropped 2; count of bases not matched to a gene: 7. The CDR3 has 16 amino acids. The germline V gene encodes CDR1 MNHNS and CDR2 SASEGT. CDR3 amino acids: CASSEIGGSLTDTQYF. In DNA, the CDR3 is TGTGCCAGCAGTGAAATCGGGGGGTCGCTCACAGATACGCAGTATTTT.

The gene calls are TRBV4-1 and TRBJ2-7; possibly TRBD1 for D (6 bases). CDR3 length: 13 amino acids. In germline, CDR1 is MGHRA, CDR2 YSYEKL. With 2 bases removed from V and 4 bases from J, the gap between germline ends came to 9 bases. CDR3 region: CASSQLTGYEQYV. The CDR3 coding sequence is TGCGCCAGCAGCCAATTAACAGGGTACGAGCAGTACGTC.

CDR3 in amino acids: CASSLDTGLAGSETQYF. CDR3 in DNA: TGTGCCAGCAGCTTAGACACCGGACTAGCGGGGTCAGAGACCCAGTACTTC. The chain links TRBV11-3 to TRBJ2-5, with 12 nucleotides matching TRBD2. Germline values: CDR1 SGHNT, CDR2 YENEEA. The CDR3 totals 17 residues. Unmatched junction bases numbered 6, after V lost 0 bases and J lost 4 bases.

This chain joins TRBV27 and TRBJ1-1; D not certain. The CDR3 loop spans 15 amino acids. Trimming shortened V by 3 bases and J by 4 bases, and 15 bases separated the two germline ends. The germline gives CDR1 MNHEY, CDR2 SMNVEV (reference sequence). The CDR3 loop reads CASSFRSGRGTEAFF. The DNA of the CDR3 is TGTGCCAGCAGTTTCCGAAGCGGGCGAGGCACTGAAGCTTTCTTT.

This chain's CDR3 is CASSPDSDTDTQYF. For the CDR3, the DNA is TGTGCCAGCTCACCAGACTCCGATACAGATACGCAGTATTTT. The chain uses TRBV18 and TRBJ2-3, with D uncertain. The CDR3 has 14 residues. V shed 2 bases and J shed 3 bases, with 9 bases lying between them. From germline, CDR1 is KGHSH and CDR2 LQKENI.

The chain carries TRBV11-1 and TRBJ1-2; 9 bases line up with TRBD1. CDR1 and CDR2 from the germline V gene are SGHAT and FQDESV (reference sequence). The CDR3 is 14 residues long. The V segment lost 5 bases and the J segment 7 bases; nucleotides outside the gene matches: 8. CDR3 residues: CASSPSGQGRGYTF. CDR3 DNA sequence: TGTGCCAGCAGCCCTTCGGGACAGGGACGTGGCTACACCTTC.

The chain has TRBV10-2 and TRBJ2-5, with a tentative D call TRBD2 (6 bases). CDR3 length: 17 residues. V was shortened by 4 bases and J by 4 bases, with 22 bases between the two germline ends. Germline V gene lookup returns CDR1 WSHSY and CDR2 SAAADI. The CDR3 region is CASSASLLRDLRETQYF. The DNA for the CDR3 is TGCGCCAGCAGTGCATCACTCCTTCGGGACTTGCGAGAGACCCAGTACTTC.

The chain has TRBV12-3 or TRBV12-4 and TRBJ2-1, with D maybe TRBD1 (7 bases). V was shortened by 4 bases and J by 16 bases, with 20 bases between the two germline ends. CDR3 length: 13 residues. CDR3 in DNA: TGTGCCAGCAGTTCGCGGGAAACAGGGGCGGTTTTCTTC. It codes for CASSSRETGAVFF.

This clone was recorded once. CDR3 DNA sequence: TGTGCCAGCAGCCCAAGCCGGGACAGGGGGCCCTATGGCTACACCTTC. Protein product: CASSPSRDRGPYGYTF. The chain employs TRBV7-9 and TRBJ1-2, with 12 bases fitting TRBD1. Losses at the gene ends were 5 bases for V and 4 bases for J; bases not matched to a gene: 8. The germline CDR1 and CDR2 sequences are SEHNR and FQNEAQ (reference sequence). This CDR3 spans 16 amino acids.

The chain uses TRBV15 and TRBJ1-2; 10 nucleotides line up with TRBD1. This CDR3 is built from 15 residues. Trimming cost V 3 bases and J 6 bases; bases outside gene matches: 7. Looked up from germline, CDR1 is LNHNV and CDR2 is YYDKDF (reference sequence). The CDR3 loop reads CATSRGTGAGNGYTF. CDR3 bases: TGTGCCACCAGCAGGGGGACAGGGGCGGGGAATGGCTACACCTTC. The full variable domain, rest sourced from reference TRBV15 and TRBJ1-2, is DAMVIQNPRYQVTQFGKPVTLSCSQTLNHNVMYWYQQKSSQAPKLLFHYYDKDFNNEADTPDNFQSRRPNTSFCFLDIRSPGLGDTAMYLCATSRGTGAGNGYTFGSGTRLTVV.

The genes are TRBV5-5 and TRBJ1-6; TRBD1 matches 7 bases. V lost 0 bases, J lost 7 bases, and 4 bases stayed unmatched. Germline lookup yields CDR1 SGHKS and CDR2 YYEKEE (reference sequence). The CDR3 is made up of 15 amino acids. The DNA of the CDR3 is TGTGCCAGCAGCTTGGGACAGGGTGGGAATTCACCCCTCCACTTT. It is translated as CASSLGQGGNSPLHF.

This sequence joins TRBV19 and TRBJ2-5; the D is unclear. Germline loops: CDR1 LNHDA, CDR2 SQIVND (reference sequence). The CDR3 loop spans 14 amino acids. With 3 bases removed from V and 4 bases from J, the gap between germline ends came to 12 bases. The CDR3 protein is CASSIRSGLETQYF. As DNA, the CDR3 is TGTGCCAGTAGTATCCGGTCAGGCCTAGAGACCCAGTACTTC.

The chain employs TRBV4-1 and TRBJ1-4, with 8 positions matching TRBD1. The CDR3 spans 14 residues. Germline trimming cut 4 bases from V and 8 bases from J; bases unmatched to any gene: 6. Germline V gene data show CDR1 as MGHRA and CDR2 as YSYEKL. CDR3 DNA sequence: TGCGCCAGCAGCCTTGGACAGGGTTCCGAAAAACTGTTTTTT. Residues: CASSLGQGSEKLFF.

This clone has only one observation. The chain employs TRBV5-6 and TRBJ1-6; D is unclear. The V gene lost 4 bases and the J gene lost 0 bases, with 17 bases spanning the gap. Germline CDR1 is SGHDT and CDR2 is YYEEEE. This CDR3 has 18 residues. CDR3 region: CASSPRLKMSSYNSPLHF. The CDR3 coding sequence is TGTGCCAGCAGCCCTCGACTAAAGATGAGCTCCTATAATTCACCCCTCCACTTT.